The 20 T cell receptor beta chains below all came from one sample that was sequenced in a study of T cells in women clearing cervical HPV infection. Assay used: immunoSEQ multiplex PCR; TCRdb lists only in-frame clones, some missing. The listing contains about 39,000 clones. The sample taken for sequencing was blood buffy coat. The receptors here all came from a woman aged 18 to 75 with a cervical HPV16 infection that either progressed to CIN3+ or cleared (not recorded which).

About this clone: The sequenced fragment ends 3 residues before the CDR3 boundary, so the rest is inferred from the germline J gene. V usage is TRBV30 and J usage is TRBJ1-1, with 7 bases identical to TRBD1. Germline loops: CDR1 GTSNPN, CDR2 SVGIG (reference sequence). The CDR3 runs to 14 residues. V was clipped by 2 bases and J by 0 bases; unmatched bases: 3. The CDR3 sequence: CAWSQTGLNTEAFF. The covered CDR3 bases are TGTGCCTGGAGTCAGACAGGGTTGAACACTGAA.

On this clone: Coverage ceases 3 residues before the CDR3 finishes, and the germline J gene fills in the end. The chain has TRBV19 and TRBJ1-5, with D tentatively TRBD1 (6 bases). Trimming removed 0 bases at V and 6 bases at J, with 9 bases between. Germline loops: CDR1 LNHDA, CDR2 SQIVND (reference sequence). The CDR3 runs to 14 residues. The CDR3 spells CASSIEGASQPQHF. The DNA read from the CDR3 is TGTGCCAGTAGTATAGAGGGGGCCAGTCAGCCC.

Concerning this clone: The missing CDR3 end, 3 residues past where the read stops, is filled in from the germline J gene. The rearrangement links TRBV11-2 to TRBJ2-3; 13 nucleotides align to TRBD2. V shed 5 bases, J shed 6 bases, and the junction held 5 bases outside the gene matches. Germline CDR1 reads SGHAT; CDR2 reads FQNNGV. The CDR3 length is 15 residues. The covered CDR3 bases are TGTGCCAGCAGCCCACTAGCGGGAGGGGCGGATACG. This codes for CASSPLAGGADT. The whole CDR3 protein is CASSPLAGGADTQYF. Looking up the rest from reference TRBV11-2 and TRBJ2-3 gives the full variable domain: EAGVAQSPRYKIIEKRQSVAFWCNPISGHATLYWYQQILGQGPKLLIQFQNNGVVDDSQLPKDRFSAERLKGVDSTLKIQPAKLEDSAVYLCASSPLAGGADTQYFGPGTRLTVL.

Concerning this clone: The CDR3 end is not reached by the read, which stops 3 residues before it; the germline J gene fills it in. V gene TRBV19 combines with J gene TRBJ2-7; TRBD2 matches 10 bases. J lost 4 bases, V lost 8 bases, and 8 bases had no gene match. CDR1 LNHDA and CDR2 SQIVND come from the germline V gene (reference sequence). The CDR3 loop spans 14 amino acids. CDR3 sequence: CASGSSGSGYEQYF. Partial CDR3 DNA: TGTGCCAGTGGCTCTAGCGGGAGTGGTTACGAG.

Notes on this clone: One end of the junction does not line up with germline, which may come from a read error. From the germline J gene comes the end of the CDR3, since the read stops 3 residues before it. This chain joins TRBV19 and TRBJ1-1, with D tentatively TRBD1 (6 bases). The CDR3 is 13 amino acids. The germline V gene encodes CDR1 LNHDA and CDR2 SQIVND (reference sequence). The covered CDR3 bases are TGTGCCAGCGTACAGGGTAGGAACGCTGAA. Translated: CASVQGRNAE. The whole CDR3 protein is CASVQGRNAEAFF. The entire variable domain, with the rest obtained from reference TRBV19 and TRBJ1-1, is as follows: DGGITQSPKYLFRKEGQNVTLSCEQNLNHDAMYWYRQDPGQGLRLIYYSQIVNDFQKGDIAEGYSVSREKKESFPLTVTSAQKNPTAFYLCASVQGRNAEAFFGQGTRLTVV.

Notes on this clone: The DNA ends 3 residues before the CDR3 does, and the rest of the CDR3 is filled in from the germline J gene. The rearrangement uses TRBV5-1 and TRBJ2-7; 10 nucleotides match TRBD2. CDR1 and CDR2 (germline): SGHRS, YFSETQ. J lost 6 bases, V lost 6 bases, and 15 bases had no gene match. The CDR3 has 16 amino acids. The CDR3 loop reads CASTPAGLAARGEQYF. Incomplete CDR3 DNA: TGCGCCAGCACCCCCGCCGGACTAGCGGCTCGAGGCGAG.

A remark on this clone: From the germline J gene comes the end of the CDR3, since the read stops 3 residues before it. The V call is TRBV6-2 or TRBV6-3, the J call TRBJ2-7, with 7 positions matching TRBD1. The germline gives CDR1 MNHEY, CDR2 SVGEGT. Trimming cost V 5 bases and J 0 bases; bases outside gene matches: 7. The CDR3 spans 15 residues. Partial CDR3 DNA: TGTGCCAGCAGTAGGGGGCGGCAGTTCTCCTACGAG. Protein product: CASSRGRQFSYE. The full CDR3 is CASSRGRQFSYEQYF.

Details on this clone: The sequence runs out 3 residues before the end of the CDR3; the remainder is reconstructed from the germline J gene. The chain employs TRBV6-1 and TRBJ1-1; the match to TRBD1 covers 8 bases. Germline V lookup: CDR1 MNHNS, CDR2 SASEGT. The junction had 9 bases not matched to a gene; V was cut back by 2 bases and J by 7 bases. The CDR3 spans 15 residues. The CDR3 loop reads CASSERDRGDYEAFF. The DNA read from the CDR3 is TGTGCCAGCAGTGAAAGAGACAGGGGCGATTATGAA.

As for this clone: With the read ending 3 residues before the CDR3 end, the germline J gene is used to fill in that end. The V and J genes are TRBV7-6 and TRBJ2-2; tentatively, D is TRBD1 (6 bases). Per germline, CDR1 SGHVS and CDR2 FNYEAQ. This CDR3 is built from 15 residues. V was shortened by 6 bases and J by 3 bases, with 14 bases between the two germline ends. The CDR3 region is CASRGEPGDTGELFF. The CDR3 bases that were read are TGTGCCAGCAGGGGGGAGCCAGGGGACACCGGGGAG.

To note about this clone: Sequencing ends 3 residues short of the CDR3 end; the germline J gene provides the rest. The chain links TRBV13 to TRBJ1-2; D perhaps matches TRBD1 (6 bases). CDR1 and CDR2 from the germline V gene are PRHDT and FYEKMQ (reference sequence). CDR3 length: 14 residues. With 5 bases removed from V and 4 bases from J, the gap between germline ends came to 14 bases. The CDR3 sequence is CASSPGQSGYGYTF. The DNA read from the CDR3 is TGTGCCAGCAGCCCGGGACAATCGGGCTATGGC.

Turning to this clone: The read terminates 3 residues before the CDR3 end, so the remaining end is supplied by the germline J gene. The rearrangement links TRBV29-1 to TRBJ1-1; no clear D gene. Trimming left V 8 bases short and J 0 bases short, with 10 bases between. CDR1 is SQVTM, CDR2 ANQGSEA, per germline. This CDR3 contains 12 residues. The CDR3 spells CSPSRVNTEAFF. The sequenced part of the CDR3 DNA is TGCAGCCCATCACGGGTGAACACTGAA. Together with reference TRBV29-1 and TRBJ1-1, the CDR3 gives the full variable domain: SAVISQKPSRDICQRGTSLTIQCQVDSQVTMMFWYRQQPGQSLTLIATANQGSEATYESGFVIDKFPISRPNLTFSTLTVSNMSPEDSSIYLCSPSRVNTEAFFGQGTRLTVV.

As for this clone: The read is 3 residues too short to cover the CDR3 end, so that end is filled in from the germline J gene. The rearrangement uses TRBV7-2 and TRBJ2-7; no clear D. Germline-derived CDR1 and CDR2 are SGHTA and FQGNSA. Trimming removed 0 bases from V and 4 bases from J, with 10 bases in between. This CDR3 has 14 amino acids. The CDR3 sequence is CASSLAGRQYEQYF. The covered CDR3 bases are TGTGCCAGCAGCTTAGCGGGCAGGCAATACGAG.

As to this clone: The read is 3 residues too short to cover the CDR3 end, so that end is filled in from the germline J gene. The chain combines TRBV2 with TRBJ1-1, with D unresolved. The germline V gene has CDR1 SNHLY and CDR2 FYNNEI. CDR3 size: 15 residues. V gave up 4 bases and J gave up 0 bases, with 12 bases separating them. The CDR3 loop reads CASSGPRTVNTEAFF. The part of the CDR3 DNA that was read is TGTGCCAGCAGTGGCCCGAGAACAGTGAACACTGAA.

Turning to this clone: Sequencing ends 3 residues short of the CDR3 end; the germline J gene provides the rest. This chain connects TRBV18 to TRBJ2-7, with D perhaps matching TRBD2 (6 bases). CDR1 is KGHSH, CDR2 LQKENI, per germline. The V and J ends lost 7 bases and 4 bases respectively, with 11 bases between them. The CDR3 contains 12 residues. The CDR3 is CASWRGHYEQYF. CDR3 bases read: TGTGCCAGCTGGAGGGGTCATTACGAG.

About this clone itself: The missing CDR3 end, 3 residues past where the read stops, is filled in from the germline J gene. V is TRBV10-3 and J is TRBJ2-1; possibly TRBD2 for D (6 bases). Germline V gene lookup returns CDR1 ENHRY and CDR2 SYGVKD. The CDR3 totals 14 residues. Trimming took 0 bases from V and 5 from J, leaving 8 bases between them. The CDR3 loop is CAISESGGDNEQFF. The part of the CDR3 DNA that was read is TGTGCCATCAGTGAGTCGGGGGGAGACAATGAG.

Comment on this clone: The read terminates 3 residues before the CDR3 end, so the remaining end is supplied by the germline J gene. The chain employs TRBV7-6 and TRBJ1-1; D ambiguous. The CDR3 contains 13 residues. The germline V gene has CDR1 SGHVS and CDR2 FNYEAQ. Trimming removed 4 bases from V and 0 bases from J, with 6 bases in between. Partial CDR3 DNA: TGTGCCAGCAGCTCGCAGATGAACACTGAA. Its translation: CASSSQMNTE. In full, the CDR3 reads CASSSQMNTEAFF.

About this clone: From the germline J gene comes the end of the CDR3, since the read stops 3 residues before it. The J gene is TRBJ2-7, the V gene TRBV30; D unclear. Germline V gene data show CDR1 as GTSNPN and CDR2 as SVGIG (reference sequence). V gave up 0 bases and J gave up 2 bases, with 8 bases separating them. This CDR3 is 13 amino acids long. CDR3 sequence reads: CAWSVGRAYEQYF. The sequenced CDR3 bases are TGTGCCTGGAGTGTAGGGCGAGCCTACGAG.

Notes on this clone: The junction departs from germline at one end; a sequencing error may be responsible. The read ends 3 residues early relative to the CDR3; the germline J gene fills the gap. The chain uses TRBV6-1 and TRBJ2-3; TRBD1 aligns across 8 bases. CDR1 and CDR2 from the germline V gene are MNHNS and SASEGT. The CDR3 is 16 residues long. CDR3 protein: CASSDPGTGPPETQYF. The CDR3 bases that were read are TGTGCCAGCAGTGATCCTGGGACAGGTCCGCCAGAGACG.

A remark on this clone: With the read ending 3 residues before the CDR3 end, the germline J gene is used to fill in that end. This chain joins TRBV7-2 and TRBJ1-4; D is possibly TRBD1 (5 bases). The CDR3 loop spans 15 amino acids. Per germline, CDR1 SGHTA and CDR2 FQGNSA. The CDR3: CASSLMVTGANVLFF. The covered CDR3 bases are TGTGCCAGCAGCTTAATGGTTACTGGGGCCAACGTA.

Concerning this clone itself: Read data end 3 residues before the CDR3 end; the end is taken from the germline J gene. The chain is built from TRBV11-2 and TRBJ1-2; 9 bases align to TRBD1. Per germline, CDR1 SGHAT and CDR2 FQNNGV. V lost 7 bases, J lost 3 bases, and 6 bases stayed unmatched. This CDR3 region has 14 residues. The sequenced part of the CDR3 DNA is TGTGCCAGCAAACCGGGACAGGGATACTATGGC. Its protein is CASKPGQGYYG. The full CDR3 is CASKPGQGYYGYTF.